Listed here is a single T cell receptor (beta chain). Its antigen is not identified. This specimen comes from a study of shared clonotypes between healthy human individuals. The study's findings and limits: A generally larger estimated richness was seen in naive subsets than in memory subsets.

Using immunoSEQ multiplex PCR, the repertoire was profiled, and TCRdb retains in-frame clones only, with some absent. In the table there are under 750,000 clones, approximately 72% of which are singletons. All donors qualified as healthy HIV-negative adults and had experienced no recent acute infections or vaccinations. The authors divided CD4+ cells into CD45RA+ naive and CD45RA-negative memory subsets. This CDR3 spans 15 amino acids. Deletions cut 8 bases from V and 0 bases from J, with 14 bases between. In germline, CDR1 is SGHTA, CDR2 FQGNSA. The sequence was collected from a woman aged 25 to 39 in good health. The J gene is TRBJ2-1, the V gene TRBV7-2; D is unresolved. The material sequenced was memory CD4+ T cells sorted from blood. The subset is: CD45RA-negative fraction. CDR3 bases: TGTGCCAGCGCCCTGAGCCCGAGCTCCTACAATGAGCAGTTCTTC. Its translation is CASALSPSSYNEQFF.